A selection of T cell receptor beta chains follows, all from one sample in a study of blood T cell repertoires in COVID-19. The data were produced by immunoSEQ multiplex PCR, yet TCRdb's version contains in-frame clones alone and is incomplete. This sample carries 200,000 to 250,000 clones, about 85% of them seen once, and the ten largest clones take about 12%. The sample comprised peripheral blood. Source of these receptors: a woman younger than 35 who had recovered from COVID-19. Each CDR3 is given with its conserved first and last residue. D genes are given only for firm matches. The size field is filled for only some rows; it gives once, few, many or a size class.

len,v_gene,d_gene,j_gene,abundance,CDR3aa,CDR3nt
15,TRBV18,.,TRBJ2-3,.,CASSPPSASGDTQYF,TGTGCCAGCTCACCCCCCAGCGCCAGTGGCGACACGCAGTATTTT
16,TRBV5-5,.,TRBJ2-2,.,CASSPRGGVNTGELFF,TGTGCCAGCAGCCCCCGCGGCGGCGTTAACACCGGGGAGCTGTTTTTT
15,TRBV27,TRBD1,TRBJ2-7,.,CASSSLDRSSYEQYF,TGTGCCAGCAGTTCCCTGGACAGGTCCTCCTACGAGCAGTACTTC
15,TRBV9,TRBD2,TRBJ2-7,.,CASSPTAGGGYEQYF,TGTGCCAGCAGCCCCACAGCGGGAGGCGGCTACGAGCAGTACTTC
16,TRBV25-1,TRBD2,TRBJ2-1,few,CASSEMGLAAYNEQFF,TGTGCCAGCAGTGAGATGGGACTAGCGGCTTACAATGAGCAGTTCTTC
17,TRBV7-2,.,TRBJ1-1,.,CASSLTLPGHPNTEAFF,TGTGCCAGCAGCTTAACGCTACCGGGACACCCAAACACTGAAGCTTTCTTT
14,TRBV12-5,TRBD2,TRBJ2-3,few,CASGLSGEGTTQYF,TGTGCTAGTGGCCTTAGCGGGGAAGGAACTACGCAGTATTTT
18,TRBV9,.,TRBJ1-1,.,CASSNNREGTRSNTEAFF,TGTGCCAGCAGCAATAACAGGGAGGGGACTAGGTCGAACACTGAAGCTTTCTTT
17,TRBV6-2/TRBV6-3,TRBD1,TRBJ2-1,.,CASSYTTGTGHDNEQFF,TGTGCCAGCAGTTATACGACCGGGACAGGGCACGACAATGAGCAGTTCTTC
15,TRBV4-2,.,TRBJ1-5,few,CASSQEQDSNQPQHF,TGTGCCAGCAGCCAAGAGCAGGATAGCAATCAGCCCCAGCATTTT
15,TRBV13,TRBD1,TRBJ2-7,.,CASRDRDRNAYEQYF,TGTGCCAGCAGAGACCGGGACAGGAACGCCTACGAGCAGTACTTC
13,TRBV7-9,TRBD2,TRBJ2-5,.,CASSTGLQETQYF,TGTGCCAGCAGCACGGGACTACAAGAGACCCAGTACTTC
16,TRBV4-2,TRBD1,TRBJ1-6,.,CASSQRTGTGGSPLHF,TGTGCCAGCAGCCAGAGAACCGGGACAGGGGGTTCACCCCTCCACTTT
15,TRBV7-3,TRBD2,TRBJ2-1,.,CASSLTPGGYNEQFF,TGTGCCAGCAGCTTAACTCCGGGAGGTTACAATGAGCAGTTCTTC
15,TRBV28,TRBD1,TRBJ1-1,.,CASSSPGQGDTEAFF,TGTGCCAGCAGCTCCCCAGGACAGGGGGACACTGAAGCTTTCTTT
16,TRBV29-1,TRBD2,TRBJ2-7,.,CSVEGLAGGPSVEQYF,TGCAGCGTTGAAGGCCTAGCGGGAGGGCCTAGCGTCGAGCAGTACTTC
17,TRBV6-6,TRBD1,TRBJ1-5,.,CASSPRGGRVSNQPQHF,TGTGCCAGCAGTCCCCGAGGGGGCAGGGTGAGCAATCAGCCCCAGCATTTT
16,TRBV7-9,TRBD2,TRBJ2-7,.,CASSLEASGSSHEQYF,TGTGCCAGCAGCTTAGAGGCTAGCGGGAGTTCCCACGAGCAGTACTTC
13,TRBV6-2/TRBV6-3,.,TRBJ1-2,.,CASSQGLNYGYTF,TGTGCCAGCAGCCAGGGGCTTAACTATGGCTACACCTTC
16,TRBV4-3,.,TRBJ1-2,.,CASSHNPGVGDYGYTF,TGCGCCAGCAGCCATAATCCAGGGGTCGGGGATTATGGCTACACCTTC
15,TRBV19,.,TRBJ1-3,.,CASSVTGSSGNTIYF,TGTGCCAGTAGTGTAACAGGGAGCTCTGGAAACACCATATATTTT
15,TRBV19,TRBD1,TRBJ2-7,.,CASSIATGALEEQYF,TGTGCCAGTAGTATCGCGACAGGGGCCTTGGAGGAGCAGTACTTC
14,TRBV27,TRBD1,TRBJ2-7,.,CASSTGGFTYEQYF,TGTGCCAGCAGTACAGGGGGTTTTACCTACGAGCAGTACTTC
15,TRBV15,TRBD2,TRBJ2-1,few,CATSRTSGSSGEQFF,TGTGCCACCAGCAGAACTAGCGGGAGTAGTGGTGAGCAGTTCTTC
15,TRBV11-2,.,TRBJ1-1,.,CASSFIRGPGTEAFF,TGTGCCAGCAGCTTCATCAGGGGACCGGGGACTGAAGCTTTCTTT
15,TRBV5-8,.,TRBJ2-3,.,CASSTGTLLTDTQYF,TGTGCCAGCAGCACCGGGACACTCCTTACAGATACGCAGTATTTT
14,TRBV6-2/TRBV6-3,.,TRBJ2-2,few,CASTPRTNTGELFF,TGTGCCAGCACCCCAAGAACTAACACCGGGGAGCTGTTTTTT
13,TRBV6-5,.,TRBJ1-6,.,CASILSRGSPLHF,TGTGCCAGCATCTTAAGCCGGGGGTCACCCCTCCACTTT
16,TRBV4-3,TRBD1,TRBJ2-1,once,CASSQETGGLDNEQFF,TGCGCCAGCAGCCAAGAAACAGGGGGACTGGACAATGAGCAGTTCTTC
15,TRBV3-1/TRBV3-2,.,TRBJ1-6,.,CASSQDLGTYSPLHF,TGTGCCAGCAGCCAAGATCTTGGGACATATTCACCCCTCCACTTT
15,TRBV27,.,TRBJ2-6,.,CASTFLFNGANVLTF,TGTGCCAGCACCTTCCTGTTTAATGGGGCCAACGTCCTGACTTTC
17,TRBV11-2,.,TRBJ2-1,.,CASSLGQSLADYNEQFF,TGTGCCAGCAGCTTAGGCCAAAGTCTGGCCGACTACAATGAGCAGTTCTTC
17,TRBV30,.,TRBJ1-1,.,CAWSHLGEWTEETEAFF,TGTGCCTGGAGTCACCTAGGGGAGTGGACAGAGGAAACTGAAGCTTTCTTT
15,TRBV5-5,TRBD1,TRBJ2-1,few,CASRTDRGGFNEQFF,TGTGCCAGCAGGACGGACAGGGGAGGCTTTAATGAGCAGTTCTTC
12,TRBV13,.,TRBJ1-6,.,CASSFGGSPLHF,TGTGCCAGCAGCTTCGGCGGATCACCCCTCCACTTT
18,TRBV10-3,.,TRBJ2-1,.,CAISENALTPHTYNEQFF,TGTGCCATCAGTGAGAATGCTTTGACTCCGCACACCTACAATGAGCAGTTCTTC
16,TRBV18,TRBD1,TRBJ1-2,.,CASSPPGRGRLNGYTF,TGTGCCAGCTCACCACCGGGCAGGGGGCGGTTGAATGGCTACACCTTC
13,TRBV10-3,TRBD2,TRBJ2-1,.,CAIAGTTYNEQFF,TGTGCCATCGCCGGGACTACCTACAATGAGCAGTTCTTC
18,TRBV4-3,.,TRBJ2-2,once,CASSLSRLVEATGGELFF,TGCGCCAGCAGCCTGAGCCGGCTTGTAGAGGCTACAGGGGGGGAGCTGTTTTTT
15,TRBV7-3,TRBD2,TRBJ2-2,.,CASSPGGSHTGELFF,TGTGCCAGCAGCCCCGGGGGGTCTCACACCGGGGAGCTGTTTTTT
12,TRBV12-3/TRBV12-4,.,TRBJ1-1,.,CATRGAGTEAFF,TGTGCCACCAGGGGCGCCGGCACTGAAGCTTTCTTT
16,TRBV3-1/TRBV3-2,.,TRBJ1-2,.,CASSQNEGRGPRGYTF,TGTGCCAGCAGTCAGAACGAAGGCAGGGGCCCGCGGGGCTACACCTTC
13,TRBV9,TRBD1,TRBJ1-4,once,CASQGEDNEKLFF,TGTGCCAGCCAGGGGGAAGATAATGAAAAACTGTTTTTT
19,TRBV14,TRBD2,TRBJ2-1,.,CASSQESLAVLSSYNEQFF,TGTGCCAGCAGCCAAGAGAGCCTAGCGGTGTTGAGCTCCTACAATGAGCAGTTCTTC
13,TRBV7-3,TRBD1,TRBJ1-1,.,CASSSGGQDKAFF,TGTGCCAGCAGCTCCGGGGGACAGGACAAAGCTTTCTTT
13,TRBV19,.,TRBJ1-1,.,CASSRHQNTEAFF,TGTGCCAGTAGTCGACATCAGAACACTGAAGCTTTCTTT
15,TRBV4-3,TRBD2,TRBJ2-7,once,CASSQRGLAGYEQYF,TGCGCCAGCAGCCAGAGGGGACTAGCAGGCTACGAGCAGTACTTC
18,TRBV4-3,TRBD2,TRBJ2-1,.,CASSQQLPTSGRADEQFF,TGCGCCAGCAGCCAACAACTACCGACTAGCGGGAGGGCGGATGAGCAGTTCTTC
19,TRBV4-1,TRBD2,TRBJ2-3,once,CASSQDSVGSGKYRDTQYF,TGCGCCAGCAGCCAAGATTCCGTTGGTAGCGGGAAGTATCGAGATACGCAGTATTTT
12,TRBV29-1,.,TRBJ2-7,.,CSVGGGAYEQYF,TGCAGCGTTGGAGGAGGCGCCTACGAGCAGTACTTC
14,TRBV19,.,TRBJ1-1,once,CASTNGGGHTEAFF,TGTGCCAGCACCAATGGTGGAGGGCATACTGAAGCTTTCTTT